This T cell receptor (beta chain) came from a study of T cell responses to AZD1222 COVID-19 vaccine. Study overall: Pooled samples include second doses given at about 4 or 12 weeks.

Assay: immunoSEQ multiplex PCR; the TCRdb copy retains only in-frame clones and omits some. Among about 170,000 clones listed, 93% were seen once. From germline, CDR1 is SGHTA and CDR2 FQGNSA. V was shortened by 5 bases and J by 1 base, with 14 bases between the two germline ends. The CDR3 contains 15 residues. The study's findings and limits: It was only 6 or 7 AZD1222 recipients who were seropositive at baseline. Elevations in Spike-specific TCR breadth and depth followed administration of two AZD1222 doses.

This clone appeared a few times. What it recognizes is unknown. This chain links TRBV7-2 with TRBJ2-5; D could derive from TRBD1 or TRBD2 (6 bases each). The TCR comes from an adult in good health. The source was peripheral blood, collected on day 0 of AZD1222 vaccination. This CDR3 is CASSQGGMRQETQYF. For the CDR3, the DNA is TGTGCCAGCAGCCAAGGGGGGATGCGCCAAGAGACCCAGTACTTC.